These 8 T cell receptor beta chains came from one sample sequenced in a study of radiotherapy plus CTLA-4 blockade in lung cancer. Method: immunoSEQ multiplex PCR; TCRdb's copy keeps in-frame clones and lacks some. The sample records about 80,000 clones, more than 80% being singletons. This specimen consisted of peripheral blood, obtained from a patient treated with radiotherapy plus ipilimumab. These receptors came from a human donor with non-small cell lung cancer who had stable disease on radiotherapy plus ipilimumab.

The V gene is TRBV7-9, the J gene TRBJ2-2; the D call may be TRBD1 or TRBD2 (6 bases each). The CDR3 consists of 14 residues. The V gene's germline CDR1 is SEHNR and CDR2 FQNEAQ (reference sequence). The ends were cut back, 7 bases at V and 7 bases at J, with 16 bases in the middle. The CDR3 sequence: CASTFMGGIGELFF. CDR3 sequence (DNA): TGTGCCAGCACTTTTATGGGGGGCATCGGGGAGCTGTTTTTT.

J is TRBJ2-2 and V is TRBV5-6, with D unresolved. Trimming took off 3 bases at V and 1 base at J, with 1 base between the two ends. CDR1 is SGHDT, CDR2 YYEEEE, per germline. The CDR3 consists of 12 residues. The chain's CDR3 is CASSWNTGELFF. In DNA, the CDR3 is TGTGCCAGCAGCTGGAACACCGGGGAGCTGTTTTTT.

The chain couples TRBV28 to TRBJ1-1; 8 bases line up with TRBD1. V dropped 4 bases and J dropped 1; count of bases not matched to a gene: 8. Germline-derived CDR1 and CDR2 are MDHEN and SYDVKM. The CDR3 covers 16 residues. The CDR3 region is CASSSIGTGANTEAFF. CDR3 sequence (DNA): TGTGCCAGCAGTTCAATCGGGACAGGAGCGAACACTGAAGCTTTCTTT.

This chain links TRBV19 with TRBJ1-1; D is unclear. The CDR3 spans 11 residues. Trimming removed 8 bases at V and 5 bases at J, with 9 bases between. Germline CDR1 is LNHDA and CDR2 is SQIVND (reference sequence). CDR3 in amino acids: CASSMETEAFF. CDR3 nucleotide sequence: TGTGCCAGTTCCATGGAGACTGAAGCTTTCTTT.

Comment on this clone: Distinct nucleotide sequences in the sample also encode this CDR3. This chain joins TRBV28 and TRBJ2-2; possibly TRBD2 for D (7 bases). Germline lookup yields CDR1 MDHEN and CDR2 SYDVKM. The CDR3 is made up of 15 amino acids. Trimming removed 4 bases at V and 4 bases at J, with 13 bases between. CDR3: CASSSGGGGTGELFF. DNA of the CDR3: TGTGCCAGCAGTTCCGGAGGGGGGGGCACCGGGGAGCTGTTTTTT. The whole variable domain, filled in from reference TRBV28 and TRBJ2-2, reads DVKVTQSSRYLVKRTGEKVFLECVQDMDHENMFWYRQDPGLGLRLIYFSYDVKMKEKGDIPEGYSVSREKKERFSLILESASTNQTSMYLCASSSGGGGTGELFFGEGSRLTVL.

The chain joins TRBV2 to TRBJ1-6; weak D call: TRBD1 (6 bases). CDR1 is SNHLY, CDR2 FYNNEI, per germline. This CDR3 region has 14 residues. V was clipped by 2 bases and J by 7 bases, with 9 bases between them. DNA of the CDR3: TGTGCCAGCAGTGAATTGAGGGGGAATTCACCCCTCCACTTT. It specifies CASSELRGNSPLHF.

For the CDR3, the DNA is TGCGCCAGCAGTCGGGGGCTGGATCGGACCGGGGAGCTGTTTTTT. Its protein product is CASSRGLDRTGELFF. The chain has TRBV5-1 and TRBJ2-2; D possibly uses TRBD1 or TRBD2 (6 bases each). Per the germline V gene, CDR1 is SGHRS and CDR2 is YFSETQ. The CDR3 length is 15 residues. V was pared by 5 bases and J by 5 bases, with 16 bases between.

This rearrangement joins TRBV11-2 to TRBJ2-5, with TRBD2 matching 11 bases. The ends lost 2 bases at V and 4 bases at J; junction bases unmatched: 9. CDR1 and CDR2 from the germline V gene are SGHAT and FQNNGV. The CDR3 spans 17 residues. The CDR3 spells CASSLLGSGGARETQYF. The CDR3 DNA reads as TGTGCCAGCAGCTTATTGGGTAGCGGGGGGGCTCGAGAGACCCAGTACTTC.